This T cell receptor (beta chain) was observed in a study of cytomegalovirus exposure and HLA in healthy donors. The V gene's germline CDR1 is MNHNS and CDR2 SASEGT. Trimming removed 2 bases from V and 6 bases from J, with 13 bases in between. The CDR3 is made up of 14 amino acids. Study-level results: There were a few CMV-associated chains whose specificity for CMV antigens was confirmed in vitro. With high specificity and sensitivity, the classifier reportedly diagnosed cytomegalovirus status.

The study ran its PCR with 60 Vbeta and 13 Jbeta primers. Produced via immunoSEQ multiplex PCR; TCRdb's table is partial and in-frame only. The top ten clones hold approximately 3.8% of a sample with 200,000 or so clones, more than 75% of them seen once. A note on this clone: What it binds is unknown.

Source material: PBMCs. The TCR was taken from a male donor in good health and CMV-seronegative. The V and J genes are TRBV6-1 and TRBJ2-5; D perhaps matches TRBD1 (5 bases). CDR3 residues: CASSENMGPKTQYF. In nucleotides, the CDR3 is TGTGCCAGCAGTGAAAACATGGGGCCAAAGACCCAGTACTTC.